This entry features one T cell receptor beta chain sequence. The data stem from a study of T cell responses to AZD1222 COVID-19 vaccine. Study-wide background: Second doses were pooled across both intervals (about 4 or about 12 weeks).

This table comes from immunoSEQ multiplex PCR, and its TCRdb copy is limited to in-frame clones, with some not included. The repertoire holds more than 85,000 clones, more than 85% seen once, with 4% to 6% in the top ten. Trimming removed 4 bases from V and 0 bases from J, with 12 bases in between. The CDR3 consists of 15 residues. Germline V lookup: CDR1 LGHNA, CDR2 YSLEER. The chain employs TRBV4-3 and TRBJ1-1; D is uncertain. Sequencing was performed on peripheral blood, taken on day 0 of AZD1222 vaccination. The sequence came from an adult in good health. The CDR3 is CASSLSLGMNTEAFF. The CDR3 coding sequence is TGCGCCAGCAGCCTATCGTTGGGGATGAACACTGAAGCTTTCTTT.